What follows are 20 T cell receptor beta chains derived from one specimen sequenced in a study of blood T cells in healthy people across ages. Alongside a J-beta primer mix, a sample-barcoded 5' primer served in a second PCR lasting 7 to 11 cycles. One entry per CDR3 protein, called by TCRdb with MiXCR from the 5' RACE reads. The table has some 1.4 million distinct CDR3 sequences, 42% seen once; the top ten hold 7.9%. Input material: blood. Every receptor here comes from a woman under 30 in good health.

This clonotype was seen only a few times. The J gene is TRBJ2-7, the V gene TRBV6-1; unclear D gene. Germline V lookup: CDR1 MNHNS, CDR2 SASEGT. Trimming stripped 3 bases from V and 0 bases from J, with 6 bases between. The CDR3 loop spans 13 amino acids. CDR3 nucleotide sequence: TGTGCCAGCAGTGAGGTCAGCTCCTACGAGCAGTACTTC. It yields the protein CASSEVSSYEQYF.

The chain has TRBV28 and TRBJ2-1; 8 nucleotides match TRBD2. The CDR3 runs 18 residues. After removal of 3 bases from V and 8 bases from J, the junction contained 18 bases not matched to a gene. Per germline, CDR1 MDHEN and CDR2 SYDVKM. The CDR3 DNA follows: TGTGCCAGCAGTTTTGGCGGCATAGTCGGGGGGGGCCAGGATGAGCAGTTCTTC. Amino acids: CASSFGGIVGGGQDEQFF.

This clonotype has only a few counts. The V call is TRBV4-1, the J call TRBJ2-1, with D possibly matching TRBD2 (5 bases). This CDR3 is 12 amino acids long. Germline V gene sequence: CDR1 MGHRA, CDR2 YSYEKL. Trimming took 3 bases from V and 13 from J, leaving 13 bases between them. Here the CDR3 reads CASSQGMRVQFF. The CDR3 coding sequence is TGCGCCAGCAGCCAGGGGATGAGGGTTCAGTTCTTC.

The rearrangement links TRBV6-1 to TRBJ2-1; unclear D gene. The CDR3 runs 16 residues. V was shortened by 2 bases and J by 5 bases, with 16 bases between the two germline ends. The germline gives CDR1 MNHNS, CDR2 SASEGT. The chain's CDR3 is CASSESWSGVDNEQFF. Here the CDR3 DNA reads TGTGCCAGCAGTGAATCCTGGTCCGGCGTCGACAATGAGCAGTTCTTC.

This chain uses TRBV3-1 with TRBJ1-1, with D possibly being TRBD1 (5 bases). V was shortened by 3 bases and J by 6 bases, with 11 bases between the two germline ends. The CDR3 has 13 amino acids. The germline CDR1 and CDR2 sequences are LGHDT and YNNKEL (reference sequence). CDR3 coding DNA: TGTGCCAGCAGCCATGGAGGGGTTTCTGAAGCTTTCTTT. Translated, it gives CASSHGGVSEAFF.

This clonotype was seen a handful of times. This rearrangement joins TRBV10-3 to TRBJ1-2; 8 bases are a match to TRBD1. Looked up from germline, CDR1 is ENHRY and CDR2 is SYGVKD. V was pared by 4 bases and J by 3 bases, with 4 bases of the junction left unmatched. CDR3 length: 14 residues. The CDR3 loop is CAISAATGDYGYTF. For the CDR3, the DNA is TGTGCCATCAGTGCCGCGACAGGGGACTATGGCTACACCTTC.

This clonotype has a handful of counts. The gene calls are TRBV10-3 and TRBJ2-7; 11 bases line up with TRBD2. The V gene end was trimmed by 6 bases and the J gene end by 3 bases; junction bases not matched to a gene: 4. The length of the CDR3 is 14 residues. Germline CDR1 is ENHRY and CDR2 is SYGVKD. The CDR3 loop reads CAISETSGNYEQYF. The CDR3 DNA reads TGTGCCATCAGCGAGACTAGCGGGAACTACGAGCAGTACTTC.

V is TRBV4-1 and J is TRBJ1-4, with no clear D. Trimming cost V 5 bases and J 5 bases, with 3 bases left between them. Germline CDR1 reads MGHRA; CDR2 reads YSYEKL. This CDR3 region has 11 residues. The CDR3, as DNA: TGCGCCAGCAGCTGGAATGAAAAACTGTTTTTT. Translating it yields CASSWNEKLFF.

The chain carries TRBV6-6 and TRBJ2-5, with D perhaps being TRBD1 or TRBD2 (6 bases each). The germline gives CDR1 MNHNY, CDR2 SVGAGI (reference sequence). The CDR3 is 16 residues long. Between the trimmed V and J ends, which lost 0 bases and 11 bases, there was a span of 22 bases. As DNA, the CDR3 is TGTGCCAGCAGTTACTCGAGGACGGGGGCGAACAATGAGCAGTACTTC. Translating it yields CASSYSRTGANNEQYF.

Details on this clonotype: Relative to the germline gene, one junction end is altered; a read error may explain this. V and J are TRBV5-1 and TRBJ2-1; D is uncertain. The CDR3 runs 11 residues. CDR1 is SGHRS and CDR2 is YFSETQ in the germline V gene. The CDR3 nucleotides are TGCGCCAGCGGCTTGGAGCGTGAGCAGTTCTTC. Translating it yields CASGLEREQFF.

This clonotype was seen just once. One end of the junction is discordant with germline, which a read error may explain. The rearrangement joins TRBV19 to TRBJ1-2; D remains unclear. This CDR3 is built from 14 residues. Germline V lookup: CDR1 LNHDA, CDR2 SQIVND (reference sequence). CDR3 in amino acids: CSSNWPDPRNGYTF. Written as DNA, the CDR3 is TGTTCCAGTAACTGGCCAGATCCAAGAAATGGCTACACCTTC.

Concerning this clonotype itself: The germline gene is not matched at one end of the junction; a read error may be the cause. The rearrangement uses TRBV12-3 or TRBV12-4 and TRBJ1-2; possibly TRBD1 for D (6 bases). CDR3 length: 15 amino acids. The CDR3 nucleotides read TGTGTCAGCAGCCCAAAGCCTGGACAGTACTATGGCTACACCTTC. Translation gives CVSSPKPGQYYGYTF.

The chain joins TRBV20-1 to TRBJ1-4; 7 bases are a match to TRBD1. V lost 6 bases and J lost 4; bases outside the gene matches: 5. Germline loops: CDR1 DFQATT, CDR2 SNEGSKA (reference sequence). The CDR3 loop spans 13 amino acids. CDR3: CSAKQGINEKLFF. The CDR3 DNA reads TGCAGTGCGAAACAGGGGATTAATGAAAAACTGTTTTTT.

A few counts support this clonotype. This chain uses TRBV20-1 with TRBJ2-7; D is perhaps TRBD2 (6 bases). CDR3 size: 12 residues. V lost 5 bases and J 0 bases, leaving 8 bases between the germline ends. Germline CDR1 reads DFQATT; CDR2 reads SNEGSKA (reference sequence). The CDR3 nucleotides are TGCAGTGCTCCTAGCGACTCCTACGAGCAGTACTTC. Amino acids: CSAPSDSYEQYF.

The genes are TRBV12-3 or TRBV12-4 and TRBJ2-3, with D hard to call. This CDR3 has 16 residues. Trimming stripped 6 bases from V and 6 bases from J, with 22 bases between. As DNA, the CDR3 is TGTGCCAGCAGACTTGTCCCGGGTCTCGGAACGGATACGCAGTATTTT. Its translation: CASRLVPGLGTDTQYF.

The chain uses TRBV24-1 and TRBJ2-1, with a tentative D call TRBD1 (5 bases). The CDR3 runs to 12 residues. The ends were cut back, 5 bases at V and 10 bases at J, with 11 bases in the middle. Germline values: CDR1 KGHDR, CDR2 SFDVKD. Written as DNA, the CDR3 is TGTGCCACCAGTGCCTCAAGGGGCGAGCAGTTCTTC. This translates into CATSASRGEQFF.

With regard to this clonotype: A much larger clonotype is one base distant, so this may be a read error. The V gene is TRBV20-1, the J gene TRBJ2-2; D not certain. Germline-derived CDR1 and CDR2 are DFQATT and SNEGSKA (reference sequence). With 2 bases removed from V and 6 bases from J, the gap between germline ends came to 7 bases. This CDR3 is built from 12 residues. CDR3 region: CSARSPSGELFF. The CDR3 region has the DNA TGCAGTGCTAGAAGCCCTTCCGGGGAGCTGTTTTTT.

This clonotype was counted between two and nine times. The chain couples TRBV5-1 to TRBJ2-1; 10 positions agree with TRBD2. J gave up 5 bases and V 0 bases, and 11 bases lay outside the gene matches. CDR1 SGHRS and CDR2 YFSETQ come from the germline V gene. This CDR3 contains 18 residues. CDR3 nucleotide sequence: TGCGCCAGCAGCTTGGGTGGGACTAGCGCCAGTTCTGACAATGAGCAGTTCTTC. Its translation is CASSLGGTSASSDNEQFF. Filled out from reference TRBV5-1 and TRBJ2-1, the complete variable domain reads KAGVTQTPRYLIKTRGQQVTLSCSPISGHRSVSWYQQTPGQGLQFLFEYFSETQRNKGNFPGRFSGRQFSNSRSEMNVSTLELGDSALYLCASSLGGTSASSDNEQFFGPGTRLTVL.

In its sample, this clonotype was seen once. This chain uses TRBV7-9 with TRBJ2-1, with D perhaps TRBD2 (5 bases). The germline V and J ends were trimmed by 5 bases and 11 bases, with 10 bases remaining between them. CDR3 length: 11 residues. CDR1 and CDR2 from the germline V gene are SEHNR and FQNEAQ (reference sequence). CDR3 bases: TGTGCCAGCAGCCCGGGGAGTAAGCAGTTCTTC. It encodes CASSPGSKQFF. The variable domain in full, with the rest retrieved from reference TRBV7-9 and TRBJ2-1, is DTGVSQNPRHKITKRGQNVTFRCDPISEHNRLYWYRQTLGQGPEFLTYFQNEAQLEKSRLLSDRFSAERPKGSFSTLEIQRTEQGDSAMYLCASSPGSKQFFGPGTRLTVL.

The V call is TRBV12-3 or TRBV12-4, the J call TRBJ1-2; unclear D gene. V dropped 3 bases and J dropped 3 bases, with 8 bases sitting between them. This CDR3 spans 13 amino acids. The chain's CDR3 is CASSFGPYYGYTF. For the CDR3, the DNA is TGTGCCAGCAGTTTCGGTCCCTACTATGGCTACACCTTC.